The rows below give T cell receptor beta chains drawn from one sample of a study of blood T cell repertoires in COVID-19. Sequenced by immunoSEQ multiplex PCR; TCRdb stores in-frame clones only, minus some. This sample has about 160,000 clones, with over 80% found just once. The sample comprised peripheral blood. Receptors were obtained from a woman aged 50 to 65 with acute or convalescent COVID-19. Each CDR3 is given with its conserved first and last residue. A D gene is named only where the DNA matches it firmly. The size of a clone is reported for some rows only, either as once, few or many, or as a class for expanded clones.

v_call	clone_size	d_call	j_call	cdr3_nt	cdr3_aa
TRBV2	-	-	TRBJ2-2	TGTGCCAGCAGTCTAGGCGTGGGGGAGCTGTTTTTT	CASSLGVGELFF
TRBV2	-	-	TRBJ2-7	TGTGCCAGCAGCGCTACGGGGTACGAGCAGTACTTC	CASSATGYEQYF
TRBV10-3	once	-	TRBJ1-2	TGTGCCATCAGTGGGGGACACCGTCTTCAAAGCTATGGCTACACCTTC	CAISGGHRLQSYGYTF
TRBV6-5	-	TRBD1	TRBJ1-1	TGTGCCAGCAGTTTACAGGGGGCTCGGGCTTTCTTT	CASSLQGARAFF
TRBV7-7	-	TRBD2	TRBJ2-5	TGTGCCAGCAGCTTAGAACGGGGAGGGTGGAAGACCCAGTACTTC	CASSLERGGWKTQYF
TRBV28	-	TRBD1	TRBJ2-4	TGTGCCAGCGGACCGGGACAGGGATACATTCAGTACTTC	CASGPGQGYIQYF
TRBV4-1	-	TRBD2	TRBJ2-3	TGCGCCAGCAGCCAAGAGTCCGGGAGGGCCGGATGGACAGATACGCAGTATTTT	CASSQESGRAGWTDTQYF
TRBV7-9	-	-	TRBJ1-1	TGTGCCAGCAGCTTGCGCGGGGGAGACACTGAAGCTTTCTTT	CASSLRGGDTEAFF
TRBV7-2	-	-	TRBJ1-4	TGTGCCAGCAGCTTAGAGGGGGACATCTTCGGAACTAATGAAAAACTGTTTTTT	CASSLEGDIFGTNEKLFF
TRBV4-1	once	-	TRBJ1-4	TGCGCCAGCAGCCTAAGACAGGAGTTTAATGAAAAACTGTTTTTT	CASSLRQEFNEKLFF
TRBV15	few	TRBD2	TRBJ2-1	TGTGCCACCAGCAGAGCCATTGGAACTAGCGGATACAATGAGCAGTTCTTC	CATSRAIGTSGYNEQFF
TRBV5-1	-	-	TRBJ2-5	TGCGCCAGCAGCCTTCGACAAGGGCGGGCAGAGACCCAGTACTTC	CASSLRQGRAETQYF
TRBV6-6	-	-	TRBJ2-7	TGTGCCAGCAGTCCTCGGAGCGCCCCAGTGGTAGAGCAGTACTTC	CASSPRSAPVVEQYF
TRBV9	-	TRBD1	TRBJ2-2	TGTGCCAGCAGCCCCCGGGACAGGCCCGGGGAGCTGTTTTTT	CASSPRDRPGELFF
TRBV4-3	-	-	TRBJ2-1	TGCGCCAGCAGTGAGACGGGGGAGCCAAATGAGCAGTTCTTC	CASSETGEPNEQFF
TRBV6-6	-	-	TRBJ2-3	TGTGCCAGCAGTCCGAAACTCAGACTGGGAGATACAGATACGCAGTATTTT	CASSPKLRLGDTDTQYF
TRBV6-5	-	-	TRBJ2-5	TGTGCCAGTTCCCGGGAGCGGGAGACCCAGTACTTC	CASSRERETQYF
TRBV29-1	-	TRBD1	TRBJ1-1	TGCAGCGTCACAGGACAGGGCTGGACCGAAGCTTTCTTT	CSVTGQGWTEAFF
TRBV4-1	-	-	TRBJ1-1	TGCGCCAGCAGCCAAAGCCTTGAGGGTAGAGCTTTCTTT	CASSQSLEGRAFF
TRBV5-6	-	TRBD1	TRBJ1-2	TGTGCCAGCAGCTTTGGACAGGGAGTCTATGGCTACACCTTC	CASSFGQGVYGYTF
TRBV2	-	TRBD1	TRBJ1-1	TGTGCCAGCAGTCCGGGACAGCGTTGGGTAGCTTTCTTT	CASSPGQRWVAFF
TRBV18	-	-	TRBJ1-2	TGTGCCAGCTCAACGGAGCTTAGAGGTAGTGGCTACACCTTC	CASSTELRGSGYTF
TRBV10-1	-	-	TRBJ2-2	TGCGCCAGCAGTGAAGGGACAAGTGGCGGGGAGCTGTTTTTT	CASSEGTSGGELFF
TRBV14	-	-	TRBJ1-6	TGTGCCAGCAGCCAAGAAGGCGACCCTAGCTCCTATAATTCACCCCTCCACTTT	CASSQEGDPSSYNSPLHF
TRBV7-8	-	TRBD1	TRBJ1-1	TGTGCCAGCAGCCCCGTACAGGGGCCGAACACTGAAGCTTTCTTT	CASSPVQGPNTEAFF
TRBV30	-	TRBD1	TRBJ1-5	TGTGCCTGGAGTCGGGACAGGCGATTTCAGCCCCAGCATTTT	CAWSRDRRFQPQHF
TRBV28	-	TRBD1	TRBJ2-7	TGTGCCAGCACCTACAGGGGTCCCCTTCACGAGCAGTACTTC	CASTYRGPLHEQYF
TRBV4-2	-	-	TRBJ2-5	TGTGCCAGCAGCCAAGATCGAGAGACCCAGTACTTC	CASSQDRETQYF
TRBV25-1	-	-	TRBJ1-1	TGTGCCAGCAGTGAATTGGCACGACAGAACACTGAAGCTTTCTTT	CASSELARQNTEAFF
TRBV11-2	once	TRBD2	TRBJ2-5	TGTGCCAGCAGCTCCGGGCTCCCGGGGGGAGAGACCCAGTACTTC	CASSSGLPGGETQYF
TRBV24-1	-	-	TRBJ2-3	TGTGCCACCGGGACTTCTACAGATACGCAGTATTTT	CATGTSTDTQYF
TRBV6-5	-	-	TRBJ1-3	TGTGCCAGCAGTTATGACGGGCAGGGTAACACCATATATTTT	CASSYDGQGNTIYF
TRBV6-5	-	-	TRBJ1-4	TGTGCCAGCAGTAGGGAAAGGGGCAAACTGTTTTTT	CASSRERGKLFF
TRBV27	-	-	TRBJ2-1	TGTGCCAGCAGTCAACGGGGGTTAAACTACAATGAGCAGTTCTTC	CASSQRGLNYNEQFF
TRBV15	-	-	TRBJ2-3	TGTGCCACCAGCAGAGATAAGTGGGCAGTCACAGATACGCAGTATTTT	CATSRDKWAVTDTQYF
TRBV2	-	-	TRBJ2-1	TGTGCCAGCAGCCTCTCCGACAGGGGAGGGCTGTTCTTC	CASSLSDRGGLFF
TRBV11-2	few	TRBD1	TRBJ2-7	TGTGCCAGCAGCTTAACTGGACAGGGGGACGAGCAGTACTTC	CASSLTGQGDEQYF
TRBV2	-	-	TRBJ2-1	TGTGCCAGCAGGGACAGCCTATACAATGAGCAGTTCTTC	CASRDSLYNEQFF
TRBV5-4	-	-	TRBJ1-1	TGTGCCAGCAGCTTCCGGACTTCCCGGGCTTTCTTT	CASSFRTSRAFF
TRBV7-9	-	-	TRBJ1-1	TGTGCCAGCAGCTTCGTAGTTGTTTCCGCGAACACTGAAGCTTTCTTT	CASSFVVVSANTEAFF
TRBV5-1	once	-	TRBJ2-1	TGCGCCAGCAGCTTAATGCACCCAGGCGATGAGCAGTTCTTC	CASSLMHPGDEQFF
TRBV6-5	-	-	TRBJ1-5	TGTGCCAGCAGACAGAATAGCAATCAGCCCCAGCATTTT	CASRQNSNQPQHF